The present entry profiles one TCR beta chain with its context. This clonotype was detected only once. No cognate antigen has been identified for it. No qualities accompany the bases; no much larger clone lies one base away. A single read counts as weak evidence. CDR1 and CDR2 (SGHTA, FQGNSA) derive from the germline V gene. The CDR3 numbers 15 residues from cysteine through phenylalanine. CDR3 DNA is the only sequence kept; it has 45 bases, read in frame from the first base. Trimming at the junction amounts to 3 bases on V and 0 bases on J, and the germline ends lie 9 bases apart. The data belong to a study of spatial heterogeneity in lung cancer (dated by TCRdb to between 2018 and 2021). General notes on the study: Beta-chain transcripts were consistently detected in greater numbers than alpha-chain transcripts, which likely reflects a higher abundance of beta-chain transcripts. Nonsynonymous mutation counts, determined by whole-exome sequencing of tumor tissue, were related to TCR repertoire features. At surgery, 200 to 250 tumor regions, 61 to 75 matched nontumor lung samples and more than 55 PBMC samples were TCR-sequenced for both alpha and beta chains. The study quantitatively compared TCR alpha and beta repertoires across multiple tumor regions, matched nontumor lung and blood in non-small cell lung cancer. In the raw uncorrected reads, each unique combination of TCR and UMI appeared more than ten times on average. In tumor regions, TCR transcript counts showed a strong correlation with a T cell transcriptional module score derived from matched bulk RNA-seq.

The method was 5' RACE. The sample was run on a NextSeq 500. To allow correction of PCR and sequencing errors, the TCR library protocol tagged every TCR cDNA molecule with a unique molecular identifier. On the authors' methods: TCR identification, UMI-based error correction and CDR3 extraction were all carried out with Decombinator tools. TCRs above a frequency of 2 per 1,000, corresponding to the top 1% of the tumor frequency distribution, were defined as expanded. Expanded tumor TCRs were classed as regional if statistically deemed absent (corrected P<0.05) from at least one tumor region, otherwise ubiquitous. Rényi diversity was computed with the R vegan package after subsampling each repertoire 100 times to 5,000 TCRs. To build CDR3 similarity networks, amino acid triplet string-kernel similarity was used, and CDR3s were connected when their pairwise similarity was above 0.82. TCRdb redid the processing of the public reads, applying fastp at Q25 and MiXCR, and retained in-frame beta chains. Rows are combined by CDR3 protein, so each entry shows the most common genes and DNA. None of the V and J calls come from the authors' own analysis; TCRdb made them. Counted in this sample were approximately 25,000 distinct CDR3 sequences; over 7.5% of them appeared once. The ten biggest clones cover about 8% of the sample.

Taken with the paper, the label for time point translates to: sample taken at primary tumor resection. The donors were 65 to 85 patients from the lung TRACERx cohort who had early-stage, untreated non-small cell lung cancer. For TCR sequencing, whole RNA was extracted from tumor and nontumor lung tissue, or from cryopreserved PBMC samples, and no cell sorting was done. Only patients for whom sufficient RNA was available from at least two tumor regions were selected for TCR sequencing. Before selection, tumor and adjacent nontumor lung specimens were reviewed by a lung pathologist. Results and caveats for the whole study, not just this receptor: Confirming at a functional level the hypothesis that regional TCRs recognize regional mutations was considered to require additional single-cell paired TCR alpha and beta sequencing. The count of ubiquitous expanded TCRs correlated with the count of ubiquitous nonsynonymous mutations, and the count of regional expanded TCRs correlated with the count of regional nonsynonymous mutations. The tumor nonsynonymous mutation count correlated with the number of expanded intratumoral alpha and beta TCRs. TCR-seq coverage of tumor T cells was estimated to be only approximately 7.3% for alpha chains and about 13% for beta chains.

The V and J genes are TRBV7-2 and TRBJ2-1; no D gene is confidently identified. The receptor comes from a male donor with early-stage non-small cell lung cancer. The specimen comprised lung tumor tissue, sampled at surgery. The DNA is TGTGCCAGCAGCTTTGACCAGAGCTCCTACAATGAGCAGTTCTTC. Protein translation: CASSFDQSSYNEQFF.